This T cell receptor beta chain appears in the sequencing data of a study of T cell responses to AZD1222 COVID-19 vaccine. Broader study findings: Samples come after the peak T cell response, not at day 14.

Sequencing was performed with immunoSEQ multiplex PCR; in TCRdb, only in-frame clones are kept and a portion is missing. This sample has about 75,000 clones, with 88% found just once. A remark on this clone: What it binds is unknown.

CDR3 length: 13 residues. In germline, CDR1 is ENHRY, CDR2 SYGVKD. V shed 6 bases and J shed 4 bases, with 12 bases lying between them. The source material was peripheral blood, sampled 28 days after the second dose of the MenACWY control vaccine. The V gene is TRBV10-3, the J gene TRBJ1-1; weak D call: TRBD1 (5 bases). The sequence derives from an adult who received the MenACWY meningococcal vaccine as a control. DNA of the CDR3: TGTGCCATCAGGGGGGAGGAAAGCACTGAAGCTTTCTTT. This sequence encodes CAIRGEESTEAFF.